This T cell receptor (beta chain) was found in a study of blood T cell repertoires in COVID-19. Method: immunoSEQ multiplex PCR; TCRdb's copy keeps in-frame clones and lacks some. The table records approximately 300,000 clones, just under 90% of them present only once. Germline CDR1 SEHNR, CDR2 FQNEAQ (reference sequence). This CDR3 has 16 amino acids. Unmatched junction bases numbered 7, after V lost 5 bases and J lost 0 bases. V and J are TRBV7-9 and TRBJ1-1; TRBD1 agrees at 9 bases. This TCR came from a woman in her forties or fifties with COVID-19, enrolled during active disease. The sample taken for sequencing was peripheral blood. The CDR3 spells CASSVPGQGLNTEAFF. The CDR3 DNA follows: TGTGCCAGCAGCGTCCCGGGACAGGGATTGAACACTGAAGCTTTCTTT.